This T cell receptor (beta chain) was sequenced during a study of T cell changes during pregnancy in multiple sclerosis. The CDR3 is 16 residues long. From germline, CDR1 is MNHNS and CDR2 SASEGT. Germline trimming cut 4 bases from V and 5 bases from J; bases unmatched to any gene: 8. The repertoire was sequenced with immunoSEQ multiplex PCR; TCRdb's copy has only in-frame clones and lacks some. The profile shows 50,000 to 65,000 clones, less than 90% of them singletons. The TCR comes from a female donor with multiple sclerosis, enrolled in a pregnancy study. The material was CD4+ T cells from peripheral blood mononuclear cells, obtained in the third trimester of pregnancy. The chain combines TRBV6-1 with TRBJ1-3, with 10 bases identical to TRBD1. In DNA, the CDR3 is TGTGCCAGCAGTGGACGATGGACAGGGGGGAGAAACACCATATATTTT. It encodes CASSGRWTGGRNTIYF.